This T cell receptor beta chain comes out of a study of T cell responses to AZD1222 COVID-19 vaccine. CDR3 length equals 13 residues. Trimming left V 5 bases short and J 4 bases short, with 9 bases between. The germline V gene has CDR1 SNHLY and CDR2 FYNNEI. The repertoire was sequenced with immunoSEQ multiplex PCR; TCRdb's copy has only in-frame clones and lacks some. Of some 150,000 clones listed, approximately 90% are singletons. The J gene is TRBJ1-3, the V gene TRBV2; no definite D call. This clonotype was obtained from an adult in good health. Sequences were derived from peripheral blood, sampled on day 0 of MenACWY control vaccination. CDR3 sequence reads: CASSREEGNTIYF. The CDR3 coding sequence is TGTGCCAGCAGTCGGGAAGAGGGAAACACCATATATTTT.